This note documents a single T cell receptor (beta chain) sequence. CDR1 and CDR2 (germline): SGHNT, YENEEA. This CDR3 is built from 14 residues. Between the trimmed V and J ends, which lost 2 bases and 2 bases, there was a span of 9 bases. Repertoires were generated with immunoSEQ multiplex PCR, while TCRdb's copy carries only in-frame clones and drops some. Found here are millions of clones, approximately 94% of them singletons; the top ten hold over 0.12%. This sample was taken from a study of shared clonotypes between healthy human individuals. The specimen was naive CD4+ T cells sorted from blood. The subset: CD45RA+ positively selected. This sequence originates from a young man in good health. V usage is TRBV11-3 and J usage is TRBJ2-5; tentatively, D is TRBD2 (6 bases). CDR3: CASSLWGGQETQYF. The CDR3 region has the DNA TGTGCCAGCAGCTTATGGGGAGGACAAGAGACCCAGTACTTC.